The 22 T cell receptor beta chains in this list originate from one sample, sequenced in a study of T cell repertoires in cytomegalovirus infection. TCRdb independently ran MiXCR on the reads; one entry per CDR3 protein. The sample contains some 560,000 distinct CDR3 sequences, roughly 42% of which appear only once. No antigen has been assigned to these receptors. Specimen: cultured PBMCs, collected from culture after CMV antigen stimulation. These receptors were collected from a human donor in good health (CMV status not recorded). Some clones in this sample may be carry-over from other donors' samples.

This sequence joins TRBV6-2 or TRBV6-3 and TRBJ2-7; D is uncertain. Trimming removed 4 bases at V and 2 bases at J, with 6 bases between. The CDR3 runs to 12 residues. Germline V gene lookup returns CDR1 MNHEY and CDR2 SVGEGT. The CDR3 region has the DNA TGTGCCAGCAGTTCGGACGCCTACGAGCAGTACTTC. Protein sequence: CASSSDAYEQYF.

This clonotype was seen a few times. The chain combines TRBV7-2 with TRBJ2-1; 11 positions match TRBD2. Germline V CDR1 and CDR2: SGHTA, FQGNSA. Trimming cost V 2 bases and J 9 bases; bases outside gene matches: 3. This CDR3 is built from 14 residues. The CDR3 protein is CASSLLAGGGEQFF. DNA for the CDR3: TGTGCCAGCAGCTTACTAGCGGGAGGAGGTGAGCAGTTCTTC.

Comments on this clonotype: It is likely a read error, because the conserved phenylalanine at the end of the CDR3 is missing. The gene calls are TRBV6-1 and TRBJ2-7; 7 nucleotides align to TRBD1. The CDR3 has 14 amino acids. CDR1 is MNHNS, CDR2 SASEGT, per germline. V lost 4 bases to trimming and J lost 2 bases; unmatched junction nucleotides: 5. The DNA of the CDR3 is TGTGCCAGCAGTGTCCGGACAGGACCCTACGAGCAGTACTCC. It codes for CASSVRTGPYEQYS.

This rearrangement joins TRBV4-2 to TRBJ1-2; tentative D call: TRBD1 (6 bases). The CDR3 has 14 residues. Trimming left V 0 bases short and J 4 bases short, with 9 bases between. Germline V gives CDR1 LGHNA, CDR2 YNFKEQ. CDR3 protein: CASSQERGAYGYTF. CDR3 sequence (DNA): TGTGCCAGCAGCCAAGAGAGGGGGGCCTATGGCTACACCTTC.

The V call is TRBV12-3 or TRBV12-4, the J call TRBJ1-1; 8 nucleotides agree with TRBD1. The CDR3 covers 14 residues. Trimming at V came to 6 bases and at J to 5 bases, leaving 8 bases not matched to a gene. This chain's CDR3 is CASRRQGIRTEAFF. The CDR3 coding sequence is TGTGCCAGCAGACGACAGGGGATTCGGACTGAAGCTTTCTTT.

This clonotype was found a few times. The J gene is TRBJ2-7, the V gene TRBV9; tentatively, D is TRBD1 (7 bases). CDR1 and CDR2 from the germline V gene are SGDLS and YYNGEE. The V end lost 0 bases, the J end lost 4 bases, and 11 bases lay between the germline ends. The CDR3 covers 14 residues. CDR3 protein: CASSVGQGGYEQYF. Written as DNA, the CDR3 is TGTGCCAGCAGCGTAGGGCAGGGGGGATACGAGCAGTACTTC.

J is TRBJ1-6 and V is TRBV27; the D is unclear. The CDR3 is 14 residues long. V lost 4 bases, J lost 6 bases, and 10 bases lay in between. CDR1 and CDR2 (germline): MNHEY, SMNVEV (reference sequence). The CDR3 sequence: CASSWTKGNSPLHF. The CDR3 bases are TGTGCCAGCAGTTGGACCAAGGGTAATTCACCCCTCCACTTT.

This clonotype was seen many times. V is TRBV7-2 and J is TRBJ2-1; D is ambiguous. The V and J ends lost 0 bases and 0 bases respectively, with 6 bases between them. Germline V CDR1 and CDR2: SGHTA, FQGNSA. This CDR3 is built from 15 residues. CDR3 DNA sequence: TGTGCCAGCAGCTTAGCATCTAGCTCCTACAATGAGCAGTTCTTC. Its translation is CASSLASSSYNEQFF.

The chain employs TRBV12-3 or TRBV12-4 and TRBJ1-5, with TRBD1 as a possible D gene (5 bases). The length of the CDR3 is 18 residues. Trimming stripped 3 bases from V and 0 bases from J, with 18 bases between. As DNA, the CDR3 is TGTGCCAGCAGTTTTGGGGGGTCGCGTCAGCTTAGCAATCAGCCCCAGCATTTT. Protein: CASSFGGSRQLSNQPQHF.

V gene TRBV7-2 combines with J gene TRBJ2-1; weak D call: TRBD2 (5 bases). CDR3 size: 12 residues. CDR1 and CDR2 from the germline V gene are SGHTA and FQGNSA. V was clipped by 2 bases and J by 10 bases, with 9 bases between them. CDR3 sequence reads: CASSLFIAEQFF. CDR3 in DNA: TGTGCCAGCAGCTTATTCATAGCGGAGCAGTTCTTC. Full variable domain (missing parts from reference TRBV7-2 and TRBJ2-1): GAGVSQSPSNKVTEKGKDVELRCDPISGHTALYWYRQSLGQGLEFLIYFQGNSAPDKSGLPSDRFSAERTGGSVSTLTIQRTQQEDSAVYLCASSLFIAEQFFGPGTRLTVL.

This clonotype was recorded a few times. The chain joins TRBV6-1 to TRBJ2-7; D is unresolved. The ends were cut back, 6 bases at V and 2 bases at J, with 8 bases in the middle. The CDR3 consists of 12 residues. Germline CDR1 reads MNHNS; CDR2 reads SASEGT. In DNA form, the CDR3 reads TGTGCCAGCAGCCCCACGACCTACGAGCAGTACTTC. It yields the protein CASSPTTYEQYF.

This clonotype was counted only a few times. This CDR3 reads CASSGTSGGQNIQYF. Here the CDR3 DNA reads TGTGCCAGCTCCGGGACTAGCGGGGGGCAAAACATTCAGTACTTC. V is TRBV28 and J is TRBJ2-4, with 15 bases fitting TRBD2. The germline CDR1 and CDR2 sequences are MDHEN and SYDVKM. Unmatched junction bases numbered 4, after V lost 8 bases and J lost 5 bases. The CDR3 loop spans 15 amino acids.

The chain carries TRBV5-4 and TRBJ1-2, with D possibly matching TRBD1 (5 bases). The CDR3 has 18 residues. Trimming took off 0 bases at V and 3 bases at J, with 21 bases between the two ends. Germline V gives CDR1 SGHNT, CDR2 YYREEE (reference sequence). In DNA, the CDR3 is TGTGCCAGCAGCTTGGGATCGGGGACGGGTGTTTATGACTATGGCTACACCTTC. Its protein product is CASSLGSGTGVYDYGYTF.

This chain joins TRBV7-2 and TRBJ2-3; TRBD2 agrees at 10 bases. There are 17 residues in the CDR3. V was pared by 2 bases and J by 3 bases, with 8 bases of the junction left unmatched. Germline V gene data show CDR1 as SGHTA and CDR2 as FQGNSA. In nucleotides, the CDR3 is TGTGCCAGCAGCTTATCCCCTAGCGGGAGTGGGACAGATACGCAGTATTTT. Its protein product is CASSLSPSGSGTDTQYF.

The V call is TRBV2, the J call TRBJ2-5, with TRBD2 matching over 15 bases. The CDR3 length is 17 residues. CDR1 and CDR2 from the germline V gene are SNHLY and FYNNEI. The ends lost 6 bases at V and 5 bases at J; junction bases unmatched: 10. The CDR3 loop reads CASRAGLAGGPGETQYF. CDR3 DNA: TGTGCCAGCAGGGCAGGACTAGCGGGAGGGCCGGGGGAGACCCAGTACTTC.

This clonotype has just a few counts. This chain joins TRBV28 and TRBJ2-3; D is perhaps TRBD2 (5 bases). The V gene lost 8 bases and the J gene lost 4 bases, with 19 bases spanning the gap. The CDR3 is made up of 15 amino acids. CDR1 MDHEN and CDR2 SYDVKM come from the germline V gene. DNA of the CDR3: TGTGCCAGCGCGGGTGGTAGGTGGGCCTCAGATACGCAGTATTTT. Protein sequence: CASAGGRWASDTQYF.

This clonotype was observed a handful of times. The chain uses TRBV20-1 and TRBJ2-3; 8 positions agree with TRBD2. Germline trimming cut 3 bases from V and 8 bases from J; bases unmatched to any gene: 10. Germline CDR1 DFQATT, CDR2 SNEGSKA (reference sequence). The CDR3 totals 14 residues. The CDR3 DNA follows: TGCAGTGCTAGGCATGCGGGGGGAAAGGGTACGCAGTATTTT. Translation: CSARHAGGKGTQYF.

As to this clonotype: Sequence at one end of the junction differs from germline and may be a read error. The chain links TRBV7-9 to TRBJ2-4, with 7 positions matching TRBD2. Looked up from germline, CDR1 is SEHNR and CDR2 is FQNEAQ (reference sequence). The CDR3 is 17 amino acids. CDR3 coding DNA: TGTGCCAACAGCTTAGAACTAGCGAGGGGAGCCAAAAACATTCAGTACTTC. Protein sequence: CANSLELARGAKNIQYF.

V gene TRBV7-2 combines with J gene TRBJ2-3; D gene uncertain. CDR3 length equals 15 residues. From germline, CDR1 is SGHTA and CDR2 FQGNSA. The V gene lost 2 bases and the J gene lost 6 bases, with 15 bases spanning the gap. CDR3 in amino acids: CASSLNSPTSDTQYF. The CDR3 nucleotides read TGTGCCAGCAGCTTAAACAGCCCGACGTCCGATACGCAGTATTTT. The full variable domain, rest sourced from reference TRBV7-2 and TRBJ2-3, is GAGVSQSPSNKVTEKGKDVELRCDPISGHTALYWYRQSLGQGLEFLIYFQGNSAPDKSGLPSDRFSAERTGGSVSTLTIQRTQQEDSAVYLCASSLNSPTSDTQYFGPGTRLTVL.

The table lists this clonotype with a count of one. The chain carries TRBV2 and TRBJ2-3; 8 bases match TRBD1. Germline values: CDR1 SNHLY, CDR2 FYNNEI. The ends lost 6 bases at V and 3 bases at J; junction bases unmatched: 5. The CDR3 loop spans 14 amino acids. CDR3 coding DNA: TGTGCCAGCAGGGCCACAGGGGGTACAGATACGCAGTATTTT. Translation: CASRATGGTDTQYF.

V usage is TRBV5-4 and J usage is TRBJ2-5, with 8 bases fitting TRBD1. CDR1 and CDR2 from the germline V gene are SGHNT and YYREEE (reference sequence). CDR3 length: 17 residues. V gave up 3 bases and J gave up 4 bases; unmatched junction bases: 14. The CDR3 DNA sequence: TGTGCCAGCAGCTCCCCCAGGGGGCAGGGAGGTGGAGAGACCCAGTACTTC. Residues: CASSSPRGQGGGETQYF.

This clonotype has just a few counts. As DNA, the CDR3 is TGTGCCAGCAGTTATTCCGGGACATCCACCGGGGAGCTGTTTTTT. Its protein product is CASSYSGTSTGELFF. V and J are TRBV2 and TRBJ2-2; possible D gene TRBD1, 6 bases. The CDR3 consists of 15 residues. Germline lookup yields CDR1 SNHLY and CDR2 FYNNEI. Trimming took 5 bases from V and 4 from J, leaving 14 bases between them.